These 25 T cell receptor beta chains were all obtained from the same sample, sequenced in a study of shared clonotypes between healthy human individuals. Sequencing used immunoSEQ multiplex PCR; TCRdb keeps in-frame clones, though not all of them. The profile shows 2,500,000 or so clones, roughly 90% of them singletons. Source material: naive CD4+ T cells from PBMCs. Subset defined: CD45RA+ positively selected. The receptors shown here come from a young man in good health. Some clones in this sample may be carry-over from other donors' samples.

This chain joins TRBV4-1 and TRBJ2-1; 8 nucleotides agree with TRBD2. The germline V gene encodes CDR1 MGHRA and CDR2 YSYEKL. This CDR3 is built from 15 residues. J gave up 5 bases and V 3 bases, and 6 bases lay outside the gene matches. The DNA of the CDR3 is TGCGCCAGCAGCCACCTAGCGGGCTTCGACAATGAGCAGTTCTTC. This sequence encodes CASSHLAGFDNEQFF.

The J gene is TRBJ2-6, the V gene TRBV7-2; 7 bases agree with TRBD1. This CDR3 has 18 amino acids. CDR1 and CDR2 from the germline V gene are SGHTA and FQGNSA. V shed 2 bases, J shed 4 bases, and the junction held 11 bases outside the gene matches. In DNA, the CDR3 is TGTGCCAGCAGCTTACAAGGGACAGCGGACGCGGGGGCCAACGTCCTGACTTTC. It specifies CASSLQGTADAGANVLTF.

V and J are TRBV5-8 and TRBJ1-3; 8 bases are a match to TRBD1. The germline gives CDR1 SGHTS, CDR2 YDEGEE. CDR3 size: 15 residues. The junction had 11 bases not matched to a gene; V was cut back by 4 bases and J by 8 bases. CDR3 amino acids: CASSVDQGARDTIYF. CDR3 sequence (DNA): TGTGCCAGCAGCGTTGATCAGGGGGCGCGGGACACCATATATTTT.

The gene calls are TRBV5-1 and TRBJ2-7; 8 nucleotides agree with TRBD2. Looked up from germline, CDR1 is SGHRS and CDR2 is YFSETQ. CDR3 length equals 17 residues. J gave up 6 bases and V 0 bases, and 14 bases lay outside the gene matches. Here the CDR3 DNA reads TGCGCCAGCAGCTTGGATTCGGCTAGCGGGCGTAGGGGCGAGCAGTACTTC. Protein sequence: CASSLDSASGRRGEQYF.

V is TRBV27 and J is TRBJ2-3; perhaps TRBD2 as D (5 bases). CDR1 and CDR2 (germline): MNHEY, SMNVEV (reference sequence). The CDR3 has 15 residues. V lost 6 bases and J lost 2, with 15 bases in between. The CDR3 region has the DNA TGTGCCAGCAGCTTTTTGGCGGGTCTCACAGATACGCAGTATTTT. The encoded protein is CASSFLAGLTDTQYF.

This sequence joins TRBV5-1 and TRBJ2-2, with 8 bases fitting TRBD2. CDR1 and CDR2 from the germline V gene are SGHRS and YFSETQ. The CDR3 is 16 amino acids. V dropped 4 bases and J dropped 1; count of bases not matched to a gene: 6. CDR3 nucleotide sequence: TGCGCCAGCAGCCCCGGACTAGCTCTGAACACCGGGGAGCTGTTTTTT. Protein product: CASSPGLALNTGELFF.

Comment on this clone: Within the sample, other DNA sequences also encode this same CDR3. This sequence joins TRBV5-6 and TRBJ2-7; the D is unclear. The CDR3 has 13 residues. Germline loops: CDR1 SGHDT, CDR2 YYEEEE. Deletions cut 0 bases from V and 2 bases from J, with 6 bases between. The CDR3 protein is CASSLGRTYEQYF. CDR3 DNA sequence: TGTGCCAGCAGCTTGGGTCGGACCTACGAGCAGTACTTC.

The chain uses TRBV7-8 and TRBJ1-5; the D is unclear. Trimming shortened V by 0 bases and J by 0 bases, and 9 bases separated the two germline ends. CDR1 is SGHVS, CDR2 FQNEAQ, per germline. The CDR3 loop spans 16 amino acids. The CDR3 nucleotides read TGTGCCAGCAGCTTAGCTGTCAGGAATAGCAATCAGCCCCAGCATTTT. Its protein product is CASSLAVRNSNQPQHF. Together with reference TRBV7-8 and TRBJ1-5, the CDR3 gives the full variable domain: GAGVSQSPRYKVAKRGQDVALRCDPISGHVSLFWYQQALGQGPEFLTYFQNEAQLDKSGLPSDRFFAERPEGSVSTLKIQRTQQEDSAVYLCASSLAVRNSNQPQHFGDGTRLSIL.

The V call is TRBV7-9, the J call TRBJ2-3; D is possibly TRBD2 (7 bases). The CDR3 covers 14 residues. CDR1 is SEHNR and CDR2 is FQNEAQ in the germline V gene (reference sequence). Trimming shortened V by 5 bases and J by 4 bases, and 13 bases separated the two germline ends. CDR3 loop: CASSPLGGPDTQYF. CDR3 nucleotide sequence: TGTGCCAGCAGCCCATTGGGGGGGCCAGATACGCAGTATTTT.

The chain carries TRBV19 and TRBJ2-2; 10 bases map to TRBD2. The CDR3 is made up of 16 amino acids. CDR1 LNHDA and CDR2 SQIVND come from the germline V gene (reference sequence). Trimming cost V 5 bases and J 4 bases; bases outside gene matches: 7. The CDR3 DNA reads TGTGCCAGTAGTCGAAAAGCGGGAGGGAGCACCGGGGAGCTGTTTTTT. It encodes CASSRKAGGSTGELFF.

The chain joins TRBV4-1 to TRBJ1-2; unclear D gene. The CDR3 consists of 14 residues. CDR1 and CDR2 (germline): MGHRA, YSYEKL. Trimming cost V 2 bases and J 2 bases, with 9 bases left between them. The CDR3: CASSQWSANYGYTF. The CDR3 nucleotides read TGCGCCAGCAGCCAATGGTCCGCCAACTATGGCTACACCTTC.

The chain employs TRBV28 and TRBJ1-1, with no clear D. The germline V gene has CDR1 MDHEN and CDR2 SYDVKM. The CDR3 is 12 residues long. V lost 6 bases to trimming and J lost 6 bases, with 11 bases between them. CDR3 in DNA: TGTGCCAGCAGCCAGCTGACTTCTGAAGCTTTCTTT. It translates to CASSQLTSEAFF.

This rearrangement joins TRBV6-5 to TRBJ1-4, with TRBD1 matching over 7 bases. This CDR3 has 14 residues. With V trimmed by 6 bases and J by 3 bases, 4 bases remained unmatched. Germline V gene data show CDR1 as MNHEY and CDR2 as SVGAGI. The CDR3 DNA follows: TGTGCCAGCAGGCAGGGACAGCCTAATGAAAAACTGTTTTTT. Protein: CASRQGQPNEKLFF.

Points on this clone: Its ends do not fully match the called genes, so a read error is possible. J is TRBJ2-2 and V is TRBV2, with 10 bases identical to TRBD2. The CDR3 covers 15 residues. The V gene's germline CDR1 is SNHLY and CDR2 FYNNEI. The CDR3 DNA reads TGTGCCAGCAGGGAACTAGCGGGGAACGCCGGGGAGCTGTTTTTT. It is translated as CASRELAGNAGELFF.

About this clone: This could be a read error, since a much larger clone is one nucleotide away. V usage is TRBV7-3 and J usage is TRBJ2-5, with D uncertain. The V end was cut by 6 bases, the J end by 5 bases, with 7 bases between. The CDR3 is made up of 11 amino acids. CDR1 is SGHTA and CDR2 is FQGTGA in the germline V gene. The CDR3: CASRLGETQYF. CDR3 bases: TGTGCCAGCAGATTAGGGGAGACCCAGTACTTC. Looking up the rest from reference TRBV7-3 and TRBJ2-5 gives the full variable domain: GAGVSQTPSNKVTEKGKYVELRCDPISGHTALYWYRQSLGQGPEFLIYFQGTGAADDSGLPNDRFFAVRPEGSVSTLKIQRTERGDSAVYLCASRLGETQYFGPGTRLLVL.

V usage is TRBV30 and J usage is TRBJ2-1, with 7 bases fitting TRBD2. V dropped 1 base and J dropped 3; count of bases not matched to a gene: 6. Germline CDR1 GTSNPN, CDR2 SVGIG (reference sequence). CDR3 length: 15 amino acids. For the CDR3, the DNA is TGTGCCTGGAGTGAACCTAGCGGATACTACAATGAGCAGTTCTTC. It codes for CAWSEPSGYYNEQFF.

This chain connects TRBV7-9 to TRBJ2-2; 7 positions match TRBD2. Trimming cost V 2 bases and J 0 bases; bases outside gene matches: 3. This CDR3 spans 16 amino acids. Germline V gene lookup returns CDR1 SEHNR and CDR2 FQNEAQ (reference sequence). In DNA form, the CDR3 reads TGTGCCAGCAGCTTAAGAGCGGGGACGAACACCGGGGAGCTGTTTTTT. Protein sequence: CASSLRAGTNTGELFF.

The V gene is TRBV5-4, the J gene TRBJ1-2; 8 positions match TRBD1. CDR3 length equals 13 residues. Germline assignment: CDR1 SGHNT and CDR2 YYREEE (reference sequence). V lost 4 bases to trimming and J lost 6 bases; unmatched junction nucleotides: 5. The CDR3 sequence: CASSQPTGDGYTF. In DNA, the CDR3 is TGTGCCAGCAGCCAACCGACAGGGGATGGCTACACCTTC.

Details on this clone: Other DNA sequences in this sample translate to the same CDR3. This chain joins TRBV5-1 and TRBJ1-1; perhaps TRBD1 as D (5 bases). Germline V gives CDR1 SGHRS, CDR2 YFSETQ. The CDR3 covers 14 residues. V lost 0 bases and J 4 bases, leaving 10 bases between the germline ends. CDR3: CASSLAGGFTEAFF. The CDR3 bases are TGCGCCAGCAGCTTGGCCGGGGGATTCACTGAAGCTTTCTTT.

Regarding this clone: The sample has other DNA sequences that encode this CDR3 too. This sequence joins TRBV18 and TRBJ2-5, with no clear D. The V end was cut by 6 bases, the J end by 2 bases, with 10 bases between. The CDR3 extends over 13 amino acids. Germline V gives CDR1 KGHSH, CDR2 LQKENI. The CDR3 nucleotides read TGTGCCAGCTCCCCCCCAGCTCAAGAGACCCAGTACTTC. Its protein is CASSPPAQETQYF.

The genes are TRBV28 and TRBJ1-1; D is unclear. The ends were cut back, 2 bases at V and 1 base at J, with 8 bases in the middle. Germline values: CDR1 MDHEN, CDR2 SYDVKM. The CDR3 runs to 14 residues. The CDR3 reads CASSLRNRNTEAFF. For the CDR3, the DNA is TGTGCCAGCAGTTTACGAAACAGGAACACTGAAGCTTTCTTT.

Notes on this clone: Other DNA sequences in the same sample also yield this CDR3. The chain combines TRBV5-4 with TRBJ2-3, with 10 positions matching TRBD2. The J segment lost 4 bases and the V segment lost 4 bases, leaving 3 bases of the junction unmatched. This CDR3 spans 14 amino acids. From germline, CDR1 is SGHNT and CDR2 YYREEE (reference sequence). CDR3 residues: CASSLAGVADTQYF. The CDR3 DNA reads TGTGCCAGCAGCCTAGCGGGAGTGGCAGATACGCAGTATTTT. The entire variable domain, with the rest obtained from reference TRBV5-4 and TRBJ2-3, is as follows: ETGVTQSPTHLIKTRGQQVTLRCSSQSGHNTVSWYQQALGQGPQFIFQYYREEENGRGNFPPRFSGLQFPNYSSELNVNALELDDSALYLCASSLAGVADTQYFGPGTRLTVL.

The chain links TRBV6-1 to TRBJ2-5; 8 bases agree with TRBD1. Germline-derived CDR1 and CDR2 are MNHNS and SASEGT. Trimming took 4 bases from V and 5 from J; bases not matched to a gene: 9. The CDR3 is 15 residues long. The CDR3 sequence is CASSGMTGAGETQYF. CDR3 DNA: TGTGCCAGCAGTGGAATGACAGGGGCGGGGGAGACCCAGTACTTC.

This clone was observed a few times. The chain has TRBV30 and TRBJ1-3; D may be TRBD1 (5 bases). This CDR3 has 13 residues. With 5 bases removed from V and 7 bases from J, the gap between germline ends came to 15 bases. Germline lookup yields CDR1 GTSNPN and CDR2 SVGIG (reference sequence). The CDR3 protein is CAWSAGRRNTIYF. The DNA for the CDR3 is TGTGCCTGGTCTGCGGGACGGCGGAACACCATATATTTT. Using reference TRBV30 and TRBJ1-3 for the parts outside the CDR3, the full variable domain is SQTIHQWPATLVQPVGSPLSLECTVEGTSNPNLYWYRQAAGRGLQLLFYSVGIGQISSEVPQNLSASRPQDRQFILSSKKLLLSDSGFYLCAWSAGRRNTIYFGEGSWLTVV.

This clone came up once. The DNA for the CDR3 is TGTGCCAGCAGCGTAGTAGGCAGGGAGGTGGTGAACACTGAAGCTTTCTTT. It is translated as CASSVVGREVVNTEAFF. The gene calls are TRBV9 and TRBJ1-1, with D possibly being TRBD1 (5 bases). CDR1 SGDLS and CDR2 YYNGEE come from the germline V gene. The length of the CDR3 is 17 residues. V lost 0 bases to trimming and J lost 0 bases, with 15 bases between them. Full variable domain (rest looked up from reference TRBV9 and TRBJ1-1): DSGVTQTPKHLITATGQRVTLRCSPRSGDLSVYWYQQSLDQGLQFLIQYYNGEERAKGNILERFSAQQFPDLHSELNLSSLELGDSALYFCASSVVGREVVNTEAFFGQGTRLTVV.